This TCR beta chain was captured by sequencing in a study of T-cell memory formation after mild COVID-19. Across the study: Most TCR clusters belonged to a single donor.

Study-wide results and limits: Memory from before infection featured some responding clones, which suggests cross-reactive memory joined.

This clonotype has a count of ten or more. Its target is unknown. After 5'RACE with constant-segment primers, TCR alpha and TCR beta cDNA libraries carrying sample barcodes and UMIs were obtained. TCRdb ran MiXCR on the 5' RACE reads and lists one entry per CDR3 protein. The data contain about 140,000 distinct CDR3 sequences, under 30% of them singletons. V was pared by 4 bases and J by 4 bases, with 10 bases of the junction left unmatched. The CDR3 has 16 amino acids. Germline V CDR1 and CDR2: SEHNR, FQNEAQ (reference sequence). The TCR was taken from an adult woman who had mild COVID-19 (a few samples of this study predate the infection). Cell type and time point are not known. The specimen was PBMCs or a T cell subset sorted from them (not recorded which). This chain connects TRBV7-9 to TRBJ2-3, with 8 bases aligning to TRBD2. The CDR3 loop reads CASSSLDRGGADTQYF. The CDR3 nucleotides read TGTGCCAGCAGCTCTCTGGATCGGGGGGGGGCAGATACGCAGTATTTT.